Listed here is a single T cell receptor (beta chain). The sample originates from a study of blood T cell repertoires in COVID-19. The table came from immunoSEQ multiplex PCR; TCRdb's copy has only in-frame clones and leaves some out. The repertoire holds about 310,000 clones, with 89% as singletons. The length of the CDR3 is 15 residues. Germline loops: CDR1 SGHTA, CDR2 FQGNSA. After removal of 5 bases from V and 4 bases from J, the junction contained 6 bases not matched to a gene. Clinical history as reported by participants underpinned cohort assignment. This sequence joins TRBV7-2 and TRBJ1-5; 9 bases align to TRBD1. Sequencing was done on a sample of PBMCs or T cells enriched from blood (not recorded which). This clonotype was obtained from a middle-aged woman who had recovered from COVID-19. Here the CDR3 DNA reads TGTGCCAGCAGCCCCGGGGACAGGGAAAATCAGCCCCAGCATTTT. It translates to CASSPGDRENQPQHF.